This T cell receptor (beta chain) is from a study of T cell repertoires in cytomegalovirus infection (dated by TCRdb to between 2018 and 2021). About the full investigation: The HLA type of each donor mattered for the analysis, because public TCR beta signatures pointed to carriage of CMV infection along with the matching HLA type.

The instrument given in TCRdb is Illumina HiSeq 1500. TCRdb trimmed the raw reads at Q25, called clones with MiXCR and kept productive beta chains. Identical CDR3 protein sequences are pooled into one entry, listed with their most common genes and DNA. The sample includes about 740,000 distinct CDR3 sequences, with 35% to 40% observed a single time. More than 2.5% of the sample comes from the top ten. Concerning this clonotype: The antigen it recognizes is unknown. Possible read error: a much larger clone is one base away.

The study at large found these results: In both this cohort and an independent roughly 330-donor cohort, the cumulative frequency of public TCR beta family members distinguished carriers of CMV infection plus the relevant HLA type. The ex vivo response was dominated by HLA-C-restricted CMV-specific TCR beta clonotypes, which also provided the single most frequent clonotype in two of eight donors.

Sequencing was carried out using PBMCs. This clonotype was sampled from a human donor in good health (CMV status not recorded). Some clones in this sample may be carry-over from other donors' samples.

The CDR3 corresponds to CANSSQGSYEQYF. The nucleotides are TGTGCCAACAGCTCACAGGGCAGCTACGAGCAGTACTTC. The chain uses TRBV7-2 and TRBJ2-7; TRBD1 might be the D gene, on 6 matching bases. The CDR3 goes from the cysteine to the phenylalanine over 13 residues. CDR3 DNA is the only sequence kept; it has 39 bases, read in frame from the first base. Based on the germline V gene, the CDR1 and CDR2 sequences are SGHTA and FQGNSA.